A selection of T cell receptor beta chains follows, all from one sample in a study of CD8+CD57+ T cells in acquired aplastic anemia. TCRdb used MiXCR to reprocess the reads, holding one entry per CDR3 protein. The sample includes fewer than 250,000 distinct CDR3 sequences, more than 45% seen only once; the top ten take roughly 8%. Sequenced material: sorted CD4+, CD8+, or CD8+CD57+ T cells (not recorded which) from PBMCs. Receptors were obtained from a human donor with aplastic anemia. The CDR3 runs from the conserved cysteine through the conserved F or W.

V: TRBV6-5
J: TRBJ1-6
CDR3: CASSYSRSRFPNSPLHF

V: TRBV20-1
J: TRBJ1-2
CDR3: CSARPGQGFYGYTF

V: TRBV5-4
J: TRBJ2-5
CDR3: CASSSERGGGETQYF

V: TRBV11-2
J: TRBJ2-1
CDR3: CASSLVGGTPGYNEQFF

V: TRBV9
J: TRBJ2-1
CDR3: CASSNQRDDEQFF

V: TRBV20-1
J: TRBJ1-2
CDR3: CSARLEGILGYGYTF

V: TRBV30
J: TRBJ1-1
CDR3: CAWSVRGQGSFPEAFF

V: TRBV20-1
J: TRBJ2-3
CDR3: CSARAGTTSCADTQYF

V: TRBV7-9
J: TRBJ2-3
CDR3: CASSALRGGSTDTQYF

V: TRBV29-1
J: TRBJ2-7
CDR3: CSELVWTGGSYEQYF

V: TRBV28
J: TRBJ1-2
CDR3: CASSLAHFNSGYGYTF